This TCR beta chain was identified in a study of CD8 T cells in Susac syndrome. Random-hexamer reverse transcription was applied to about 0.5 to 1 ug RNA. immunoSEQ multiplex PCR amplified TCR beta CDR3 across 54 Vbeta, 13 Jbeta. Each CDR3 protein is one row after TCRdb ran MiXCR on the immunoSEQ multiplex PCR reads. The table records 200,000 or so distinct CDR3 sequences, about 95% of them present only once. Germline assignment: CDR1 SGHDN and CDR2 FVKESK. Trimming removed 4 bases at V and 8 bases at J, with 14 bases between. This CDR3 comprises 13 residues. TEMRA cells were enriched by FACS, while CD8+ and CD4+ T cells were obtained through a negative isolation that was performed magnetically.

The receptor was isolated from a human donor with multiple sclerosis. This chain joins TRBV14 and TRBJ2-5; D not certain. Specimen: CD4+ T cells from PBMCs. The CDR3 coding sequence is TGTGCCAGCAGCCTTCATAGGACCGTTACCCAGTACTTC. This gives the protein CASSLHRTVTQYF.